These 6 T cell receptor beta chains were all obtained from the same sample, sequenced in a study of identifying expanded T cells in peripheral blood (dated by TCRdb to between 2018 and 2021). Libraries were built with the immunoSEQ multiplex PCR assay. The immuneACCESS repertoire file appears here via TCRdb, limited to in-frame rearrangements. These files lack a portion of the clones; in checked studies, under half of the deficit traces to unresolved V genes, and the cause of the others is not known. The sample table records 58,000 or so clones; around 83% of these occur just once. Of the sample, about 19% falls within the top ten clones. Sample: blood. These TCRs come from a person aged 18 to 75 in good health.

J is TRBJ1-4 and V is TRBV6-5; the D gene is possibly TRBD1 (5 bases). V lost 4 bases and J lost 8, with 11 bases in between. CDR3 length equals 13 residues. Per germline, CDR1 MNHEY and CDR2 SVGAGI. The chain's CDR3 is CASSFDSGEKLFF. The CDR3 coding sequence is TGTGCCAGCAGTTTCGACAGTGGCGAAAAACTGTTTTTT.

The chain joins TRBV5-8 to TRBJ2-1, with TRBD1 matching 7 bases. V shed 2 bases, J shed 9 bases, and the junction held 11 bases outside the gene matches. Per germline, CDR1 SGHTS and CDR2 YDEGEE. This CDR3 spans 15 amino acids. The CDR3 loop is CASSLRTGVGPEQFF. Here the CDR3 DNA reads TGTGCCAGCAGCTTAAGGACAGGAGTGGGGCCTGAGCAGTTCTTC.

CDR3 region: CASSRDRGMKKLFF. CDR3 DNA sequence: TGTGCCAGCAGTAGGGACAGGGGAATGAAAAAACTGTTTTTT. This chain connects TRBV6-1 to TRBJ1-4, with 10 bases lining up with TRBD1. Trimming cost V 5 bases and J 9 bases; bases outside gene matches: 6. This CDR3 spans 14 amino acids. Germline V gives CDR1 MNHNS, CDR2 SASEGT.

In its sample, this clone is medium-sized. This chain uses TRBV6-4 with TRBJ2-1, with 11 bases aligning to TRBD2. In germline, CDR1 is MRHNA, CDR2 SNTAGT. This CDR3 region has 15 residues. Trimming cost V 1 base and J 6 bases; bases outside gene matches: 2. CDR3 region: CASSDYGTSGNEQFF. CDR3 DNA: TGTGCCAGCAGTGACTATGGGACTAGCGGCAATGAGCAGTTCTTC.

Regarding this clone: This sample also contains other DNA sequences that code for the same CDR3. The CDR3 reads CASSLDGGGNSPLHF. In DNA form, the CDR3 reads TGCGCCAGCAGCTTGGATGGGGGAGGCAATTCACCCCTCCACTTT. J is TRBJ1-6 and V is TRBV5-1, with D possibly being TRBD1 (5 bases). Trimming removed 0 bases at V and 7 bases at J, with 11 bases between. Germline V gene sequence: CDR1 SGHRS, CDR2 YFSETQ. This CDR3 region has 15 residues.

This chain connects TRBV7-9 to TRBJ2-2; TRBD2 is a possible D gene (6 bases). V gave up 5 bases and J gave up 1 base, with 14 bases separating them. The CDR3 covers 16 residues. CDR1 and CDR2 (germline): SEHNR, FQNEAQ (reference sequence). CDR3 in amino acids: CASSPIVGGNTGELFF. CDR3 in DNA: TGTGCCAGCAGCCCGATCGTGGGAGGGAACACCGGGGAGCTGTTTTTT.